This T cell receptor (beta chain) comes out of a study of CD8+CD57+ T cells in acquired aplastic anemia. CDR3 size: 14 residues. Germline CDR1 is DFQATT and CDR2 is SNEGSKA (reference sequence). V lost 3 bases to trimming and J lost 5 bases; unmatched junction nucleotides: 6. In this sample, this clonotype turned up many times. The TCR beta profiling, which covered VDJ combination and CDR3 sequence, was carried out using genomic DNA as the template. MiXCR was run by TCRdb on the reads, yielding one entry per CDR3 protein. The sample lists more than 200,000 distinct CDR3 sequences, over 40% occurring once. Whoever was chosen for sequencing had shown CD8+CD57+ cell expansion by flow cytometry.

The source material was sorted CD4+, CD8+, or CD8+CD57+ T cells (not recorded which) from PBMCs. The receptor comes from a human donor with aplastic anemia. The rearrangement joins TRBV20-1 to TRBJ2-5, with 10 bases lining up with TRBD2. CDR3 sequence reads: CSARGTSVGETQYF. The CDR3 DNA sequence: TGCAGTGCTAGGGGGACTAGCGTCGGGGAGACCCAGTACTTC.